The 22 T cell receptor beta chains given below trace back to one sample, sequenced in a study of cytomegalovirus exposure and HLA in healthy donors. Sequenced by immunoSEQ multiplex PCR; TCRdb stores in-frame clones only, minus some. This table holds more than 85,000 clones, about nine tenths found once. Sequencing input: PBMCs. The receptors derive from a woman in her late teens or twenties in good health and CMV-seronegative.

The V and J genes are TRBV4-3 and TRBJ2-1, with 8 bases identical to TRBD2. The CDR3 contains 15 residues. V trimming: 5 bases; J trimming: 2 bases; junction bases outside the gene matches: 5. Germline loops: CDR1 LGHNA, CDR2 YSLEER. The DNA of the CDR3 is TGCGCCAGCAGCGCTTCTAGCGGGCCCTACAATGAGCAGTTCTTC. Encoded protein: CASSASSGPYNEQFF.

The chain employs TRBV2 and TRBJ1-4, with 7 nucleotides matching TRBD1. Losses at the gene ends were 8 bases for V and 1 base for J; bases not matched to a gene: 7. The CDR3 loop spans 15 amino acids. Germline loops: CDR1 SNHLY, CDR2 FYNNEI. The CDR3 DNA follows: TGTGCCAGCGTCACAGGGGCCGGAACTAATGAAAAACTGTTTTTT. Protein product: CASVTGAGTNEKLFF.

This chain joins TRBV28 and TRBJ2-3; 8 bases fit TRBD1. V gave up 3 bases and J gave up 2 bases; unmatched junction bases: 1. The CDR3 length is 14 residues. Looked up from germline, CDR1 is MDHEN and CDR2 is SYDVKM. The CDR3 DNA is TGTGCCAGCAGTTTGACAGGGGCCACAGATACGCAGTATTTT. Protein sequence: CASSLTGATDTQYF. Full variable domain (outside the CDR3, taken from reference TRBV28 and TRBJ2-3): DVKVTQSSRYLVKRTGEKVFLECVQDMDHENMFWYRQDPGLGLRLIYFSYDVKMKEKGDIPEGYSVSREKKERFSLILESASTNQTSMYLCASSLTGATDTQYFGPGTRLTVL.

As DNA, the CDR3 is TGTGCCAGCAGTCCCGGCTCCAAGAGGGAGACCCAGTACTTC. Its protein product is CASSPGSKRETQYF. The chain carries TRBV28 and TRBJ2-5; the D is unclear. Germline V gives CDR1 MDHEN, CDR2 SYDVKM. The CDR3 is made up of 14 amino acids. Trimming removed 5 bases from V and 5 bases from J, with 15 bases in between.

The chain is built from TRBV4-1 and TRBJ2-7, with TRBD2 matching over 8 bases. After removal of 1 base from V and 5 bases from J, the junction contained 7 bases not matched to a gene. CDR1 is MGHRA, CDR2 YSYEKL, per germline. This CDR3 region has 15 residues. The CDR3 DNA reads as TGCGCCAGCAGCCAAGGCCGGGGGGGACGCAACGAGCAGTACTTC. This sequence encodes CASSQGRGGRNEQYF.

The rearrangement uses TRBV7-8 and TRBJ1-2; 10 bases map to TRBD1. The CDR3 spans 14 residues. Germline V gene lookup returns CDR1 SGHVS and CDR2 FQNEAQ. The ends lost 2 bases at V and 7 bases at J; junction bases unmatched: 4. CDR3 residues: CASSLRQGASGYTF. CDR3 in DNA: TGTGCCAGCAGCTTAAGACAGGGGGCCTCTGGCTACACCTTC.

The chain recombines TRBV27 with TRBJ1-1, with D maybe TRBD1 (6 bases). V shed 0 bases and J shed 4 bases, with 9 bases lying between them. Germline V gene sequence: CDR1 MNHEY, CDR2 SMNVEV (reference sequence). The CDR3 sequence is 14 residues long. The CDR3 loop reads CASSLSGAPTEAFF. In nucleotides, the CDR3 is TGTGCCAGCAGTTTATCGGGGGCCCCCACTGAAGCTTTCTTT.

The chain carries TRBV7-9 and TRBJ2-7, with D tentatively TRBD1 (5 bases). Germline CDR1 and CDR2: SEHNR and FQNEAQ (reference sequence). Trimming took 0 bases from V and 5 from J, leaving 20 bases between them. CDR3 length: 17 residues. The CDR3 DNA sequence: TGTGCCAGCAGCTTAGCGGATATTCAGGGCCGAACCCACGAGCAGTACTTC. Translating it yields CASSLADIQGRTHEQYF.

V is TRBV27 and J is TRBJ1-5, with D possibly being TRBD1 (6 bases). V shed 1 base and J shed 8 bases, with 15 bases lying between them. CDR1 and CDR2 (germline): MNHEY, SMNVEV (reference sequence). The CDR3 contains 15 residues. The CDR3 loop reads CASSLFGAGAEPQHF. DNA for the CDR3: TGTGCCAGCAGTTTATTTGGAGCAGGGGCAGAGCCCCAGCATTTT.

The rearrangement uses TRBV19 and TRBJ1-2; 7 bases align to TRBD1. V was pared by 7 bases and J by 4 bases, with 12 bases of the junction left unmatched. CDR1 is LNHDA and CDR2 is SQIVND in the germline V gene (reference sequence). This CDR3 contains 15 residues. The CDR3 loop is CASTSMDRSFYGYTF. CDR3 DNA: TGTGCCAGTACCTCGATGGACAGGAGTTTCTATGGCTACACCTTC.

The CDR3 region is CASRQGTDTQYF. As DNA, the CDR3 is TGTGCCAGTCGTCAGGGCACAGATACGCAGTATTTT. The chain employs TRBV19 and TRBJ2-3; no clear D. CDR3 length equals 12 residues. CDR1 is LNHDA and CDR2 is SQIVND in the germline V gene (reference sequence). Trimming pared 8 bases from V and 1 base from J, leaving 7 bases between. Together with reference TRBV19 and TRBJ2-3, the CDR3 gives the full variable domain: DGGITQSPKYLFRKEGQNVTLSCEQNLNHDAMYWYRQDPGQGLRLIYYSQIVNDFQKGDIAEGYSVSREKKESFPLTVTSAQKNPTAFYLCASRQGTDTQYFGPGTRLTVL.

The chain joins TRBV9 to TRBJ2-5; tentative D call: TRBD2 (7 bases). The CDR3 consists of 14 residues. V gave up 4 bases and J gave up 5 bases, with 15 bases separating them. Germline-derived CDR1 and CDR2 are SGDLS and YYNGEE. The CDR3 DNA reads TGTGCCAGCAGCCCGGGGGGCGGATTGGAGACCCAGTACTTC. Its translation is CASSPGGGLETQYF.

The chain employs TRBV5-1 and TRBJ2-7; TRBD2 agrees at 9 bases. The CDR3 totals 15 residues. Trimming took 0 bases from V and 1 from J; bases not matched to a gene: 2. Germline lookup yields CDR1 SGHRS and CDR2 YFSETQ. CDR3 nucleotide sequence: TGCGCCAGCAGCTTGGGACTAGCGGCTTCCTACGAGCAGTACTTC. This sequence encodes CASSLGLAASYEQYF.

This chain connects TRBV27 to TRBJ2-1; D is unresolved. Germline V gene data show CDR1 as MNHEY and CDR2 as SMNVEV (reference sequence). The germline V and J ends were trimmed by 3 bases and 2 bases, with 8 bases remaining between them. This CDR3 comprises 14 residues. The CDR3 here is CASSFVGTYNEQFF. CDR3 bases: TGTGCCAGCAGTTTCGTCGGTACCTACAATGAGCAGTTCTTC.

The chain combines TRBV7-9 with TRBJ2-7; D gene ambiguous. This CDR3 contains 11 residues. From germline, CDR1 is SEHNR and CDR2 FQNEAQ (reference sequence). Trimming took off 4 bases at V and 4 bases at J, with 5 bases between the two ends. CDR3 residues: CASSSRYEQYF. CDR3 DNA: TGTGCCAGCAGCTCGAGGTACGAGCAGTACTTC. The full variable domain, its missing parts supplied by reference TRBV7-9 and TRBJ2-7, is DTGVSQNPRHKITKRGQNVTFRCDPISEHNRLYWYRQTLGQGPEFLTYFQNEAQLEKSRLLSDRFSAERPKGSFSTLEIQRTEQGDSAMYLCASSSRYEQYFGPGTRLTVT.

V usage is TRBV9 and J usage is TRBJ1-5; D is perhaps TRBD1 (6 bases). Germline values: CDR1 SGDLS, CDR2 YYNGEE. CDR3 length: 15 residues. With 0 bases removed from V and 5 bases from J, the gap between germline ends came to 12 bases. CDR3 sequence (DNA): TGTGCCAGCAGCGTAGGCGGGGGGGCCCATCAGCCCCAGCATTTT. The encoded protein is CASSVGGGAHQPQHF.

This CDR3 reads CASSQSTSGKNTQYF. In DNA, the CDR3 is TGCGCCAGCAGCCAGTCTACTAGCGGGAAGAATACGCAGTATTTT. The gene calls are TRBV4-3 and TRBJ2-3; 10 bases are shared with TRBD2. The CDR3 is 15 residues long. V shed 3 bases, J shed 7 bases, and the junction held 7 bases outside the gene matches. Germline values: CDR1 LGHNA, CDR2 YSLEER.

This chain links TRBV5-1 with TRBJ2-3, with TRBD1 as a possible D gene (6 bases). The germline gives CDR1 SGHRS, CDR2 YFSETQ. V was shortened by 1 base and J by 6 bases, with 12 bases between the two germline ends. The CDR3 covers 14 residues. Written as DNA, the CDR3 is TGCGCCAGCAGCTTGACAGGGTTCGGCGATACGCAGTATTTT. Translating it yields CASSLTGFGDTQYF.

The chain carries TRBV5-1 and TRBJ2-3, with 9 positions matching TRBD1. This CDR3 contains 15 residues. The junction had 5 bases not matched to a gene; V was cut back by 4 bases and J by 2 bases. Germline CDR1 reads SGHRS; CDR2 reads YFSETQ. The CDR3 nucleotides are TGCGCCAGCAGCCTGGGACAGGGCTACACAGATACGCAGTATTTT. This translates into CASSLGQGYTDTQYF.

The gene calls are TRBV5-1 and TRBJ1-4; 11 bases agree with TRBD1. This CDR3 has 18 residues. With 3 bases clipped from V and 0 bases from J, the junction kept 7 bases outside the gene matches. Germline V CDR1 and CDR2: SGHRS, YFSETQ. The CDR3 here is CASSWGTGGLTTNEKLFF. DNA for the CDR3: TGCGCCAGCAGCTGGGGGACAGGGGGACTAACAACTAATGAAAAACTGTTTTTT.

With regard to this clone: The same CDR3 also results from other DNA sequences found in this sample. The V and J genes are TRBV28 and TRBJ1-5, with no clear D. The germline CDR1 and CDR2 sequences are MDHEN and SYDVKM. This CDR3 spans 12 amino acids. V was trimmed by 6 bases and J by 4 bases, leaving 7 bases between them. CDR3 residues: CASSLLNQPQHF. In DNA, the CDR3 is TGTGCCAGCAGCCTGCTAAATCAGCCCCAGCATTTT.

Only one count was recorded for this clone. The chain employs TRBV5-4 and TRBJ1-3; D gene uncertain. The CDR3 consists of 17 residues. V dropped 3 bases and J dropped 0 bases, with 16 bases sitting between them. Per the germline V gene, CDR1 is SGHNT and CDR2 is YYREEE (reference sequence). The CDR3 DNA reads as TGTGCCAGCAGCTCCTACCCAGTGGAGGACTCTGGAAACACCATATATTTT. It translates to CASSSYPVEDSGNTIYF.